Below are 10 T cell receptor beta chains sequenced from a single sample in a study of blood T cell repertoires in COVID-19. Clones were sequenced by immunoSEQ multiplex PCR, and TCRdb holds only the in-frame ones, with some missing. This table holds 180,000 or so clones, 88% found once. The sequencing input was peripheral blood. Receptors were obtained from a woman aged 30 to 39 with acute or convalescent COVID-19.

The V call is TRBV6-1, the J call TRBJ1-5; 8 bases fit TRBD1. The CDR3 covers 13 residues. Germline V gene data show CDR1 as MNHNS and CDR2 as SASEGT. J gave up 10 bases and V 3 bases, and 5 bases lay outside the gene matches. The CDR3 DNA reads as TGTGCCAGCAGTGATCAGGGGGCTAGTCCCCAGCATTTT. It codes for CASSDQGASPQHF.

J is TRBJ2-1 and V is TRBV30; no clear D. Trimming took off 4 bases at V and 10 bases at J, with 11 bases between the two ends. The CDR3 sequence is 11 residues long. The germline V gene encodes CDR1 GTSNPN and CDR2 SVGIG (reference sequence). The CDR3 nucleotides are TGTGCCTGGATGTTTAGAGGCGAGCAGTTCTTC. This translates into CAWMFRGEQFF.

CDR3 in amino acids: CASSPGVPRQNSPLHF. In nucleotides, the CDR3 is TGTGCCAGCAGCCCCGGGGTACCACGCCAAAATTCACCCCTCCACTTT. This chain uses TRBV5-6 with TRBJ1-6; D ambiguous. CDR3 length: 16 amino acids. V was pared by 4 bases and J by 7 bases, with 18 bases between. CDR1 and CDR2 from the germline V gene are SGHDT and YYEEEE. Based on the CDR3 plus reference TRBV5-6 and TRBJ1-6, the full variable domain is DAGVTQSPTHLIKTRGQQVTLRCSPKSGHDTVSWYQQALGQGPQFIFQYYEEEERQRGNFPDRFSGHQFPNYSSELNVNALLLGDSALYLCASSPGVPRQNSPLHFGNGTRLTVT.

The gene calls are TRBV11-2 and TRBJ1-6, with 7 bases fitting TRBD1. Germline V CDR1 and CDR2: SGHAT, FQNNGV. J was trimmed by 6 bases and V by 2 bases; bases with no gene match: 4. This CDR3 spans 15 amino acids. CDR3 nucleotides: TGTGCCAGCAGCTTAAGGGACAGCCGTAATTCACCCCTCCACTTT. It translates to CASSLRDSRNSPLHF.

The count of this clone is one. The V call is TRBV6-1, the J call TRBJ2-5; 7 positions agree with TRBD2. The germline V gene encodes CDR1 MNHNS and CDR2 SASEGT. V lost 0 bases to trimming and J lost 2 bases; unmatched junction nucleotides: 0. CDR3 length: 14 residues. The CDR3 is CASSEARGQETQYF. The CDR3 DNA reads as TGTGCCAGCAGTGAAGCGCGGGGGCAAGAGACCCAGTACTTC.

For the CDR3, the DNA is TGTGCCAGCAGCCCGAAACTCGGTCTAGCGGGAGTAGAGCAGTTCTTC. Translation: CASSPKLGLAGVEQFF. The rearrangement uses TRBV5-6 and TRBJ2-1; 10 nucleotides match TRBD2. Germline CDR1 and CDR2: SGHDT and YYEEEE. This CDR3 region has 16 residues. J lost 10 bases, V lost 4 bases, and 14 bases had no gene match.

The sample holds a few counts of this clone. The DNA of the CDR3 is TGTGCCAGCAGCATGACAGGGTGGATCCCCTCTGGGGCCAACGTCCTGACTTTC. This gives the protein CASSMTGWIPSGANVLTF. V is TRBV27 and J is TRBJ2-6; 7 bases match TRBD1. The germline CDR1 and CDR2 sequences are MNHEY and SMNVEV (reference sequence). Trimming at V came to 6 bases and at J to 0 bases, leaving 11 bases not matched to a gene. The length of the CDR3 is 18 residues.

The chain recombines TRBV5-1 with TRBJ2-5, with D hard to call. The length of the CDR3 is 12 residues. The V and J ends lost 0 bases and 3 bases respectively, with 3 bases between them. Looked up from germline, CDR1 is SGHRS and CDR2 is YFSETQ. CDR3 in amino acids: CASSLDKETQYF. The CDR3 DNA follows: TGCGCCAGCAGCTTGGACAAAGAGACCCAGTACTTC. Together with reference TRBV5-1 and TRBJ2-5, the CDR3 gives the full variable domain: KAGVTQTPRYLIKTRGQQVTLSCSPISGHRSVSWYQQTPGQGLQFLFEYFSETQRNKGNFPGRFSGRQFSNSRSEMNVSTLELGDSALYLCASSLDKETQYFGPGTRLLVL.

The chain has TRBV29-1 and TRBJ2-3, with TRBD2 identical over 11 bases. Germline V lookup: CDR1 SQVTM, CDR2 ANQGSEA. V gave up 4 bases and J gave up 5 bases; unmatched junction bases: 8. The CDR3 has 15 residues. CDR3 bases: TGCAGCGTTGTTAGCGGGAGGGAAAGTTTAGATACGCAGTATTTT. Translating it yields CSVVSGRESLDTQYF.

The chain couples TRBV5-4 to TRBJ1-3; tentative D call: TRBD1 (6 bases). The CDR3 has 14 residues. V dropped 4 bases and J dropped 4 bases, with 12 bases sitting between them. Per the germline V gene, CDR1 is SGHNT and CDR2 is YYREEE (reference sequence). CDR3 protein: CASSQGTYGNTIYF. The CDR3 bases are TGTGCCAGCAGCCAAGGGACATACGGAAACACCATATATTTT.